One sample yielded the 4 T cell receptor beta chains listed below, sequenced in a study of CD8+CD57+ T cells in acquired aplastic anemia. Genomic DNA provided the template from which TCR beta VDJ and CDR3 profiles were obtained. Via MiXCR, TCRdb re-called the reads, giving one row per CDR3 protein. The sample records under 250,000 distinct CDR3 sequences, approximately 35% being singletons. Specimen: sorted CD4+, CD8+, or CD8+CD57+ T cells (not recorded which) from PBMCs. The source of these receptors is a human donor in good health, serving as a control.

Ten or more counts support this clonotype. DNA of the CDR3: TGTGCCAGCAGCTTAGCTCGGTCCTACGAGCAGTACTTC. Translation: CASSLARSYEQYF. The V and J genes are TRBV7-6 and TRBJ2-7; D is undetermined. Germline assignment: CDR1 SGHVS and CDR2 FNYEAQ. Trimming shortened V by 0 bases and J by 1 base, and 4 bases separated the two germline ends. This CDR3 contains 13 residues. Full variable domain (outside the CDR3, taken from reference TRBV7-6 and TRBJ2-7): GAGVSQSPRYKVTKRGQDVALRCDPISGHVSLYWYRQALGQGPEFLTYFNYEAQQDKSGLPNDRFSAERPEGSISTLTIQRTEQRDSAMYRCASSLARSYEQYFGPGTRLTVT.

The sample holds a few counts of this clonotype. The chain is built from TRBV20-1 and TRBJ2-3; 11 bases fit TRBD1. The J segment lost 4 bases and the V segment lost 0 bases, leaving 3 bases of the junction unmatched. Germline loops: CDR1 DFQATT, CDR2 SNEGSKA (reference sequence). There are 15 residues in the CDR3. Here the CDR3 DNA reads TGCAGTGCTAGAGATGGGGGACAGGGGGCAGATACGCAGTATTTT. Translating it yields CSARDGGQGADTQYF.

In this sample, this clonotype turned up many times. The V gene is TRBV12-3 or TRBV12-4, the J gene TRBJ1-6; weak D call: TRBD1 (5 bases). V was trimmed by 9 bases and J by 7 bases, leaving 13 bases between them. The CDR3 contains 13 residues. CDR3 DNA: TGTGCCAGTCGATTGGGGGGAAATTCACCCCTCCACTTT. It codes for CASRLGGNSPLHF.

The rearrangement joins TRBV7-9 to TRBJ2-7; 9 nucleotides align to TRBD1. The CDR3 is 15 amino acids. CDR1 SEHNR and CDR2 FQNEAQ come from the germline V gene (reference sequence). V dropped 4 bases and J dropped 3; count of bases not matched to a gene: 7. The CDR3 nucleotides are TGTGCCAGCAGCTCAGGCGGGACAGGGAACTACGAGCAGTACGTC. Protein sequence: CASSSGGTGNYEQYV.